This T cell receptor beta chain emerged from a study of blood T cell repertoires in COVID-19. For the study at large: Sites across the United States, Italy and Spain contributed samples from acute and convalescent COVID-19. The cDNA or gDNA used as material had been derived from T cells, B-cell-depleted T cells, or PBMCs.

Methods used by the authors: Amplification with reference gene primers provided the estimates of nucleated cell counts. Repertoires were generated with immunoSEQ multiplex PCR, while TCRdb's copy carries only in-frame clones and drops some. The D gene and trimming were derived from the DNA, and the V and J assignments and clone size from that table. The sample consists of some 250,000 clones, approximately 87% of them appearing once. This CDR3 contains 14 residues. Between the trimmed V and J ends, which lost 1 base and 0 bases, there was a span of 7 bases. Germline CDR1 and CDR2: SQVTM and ANQGSEA. The sequenced material came from peripheral blood. This chain connects TRBV29-1 to TRBJ2-1; no clear D. This TCR was sampled from a man in his 60s with acute or convalescent COVID-19. CDR3 sequence: CSVEVVSSYNEQFF. The CDR3, as DNA: TGCAGCGTTGAAGTGGTTAGCTCCTACAATGAGCAGTTCTTC.